The text below deals with one T cell receptor (beta chain). These data come from a study of TIL therapy for anti-PD-1-resistant metastatic lung cancer. The CDR3 spans 23 residues. Looked up from germline, CDR1 is SGHRS and CDR2 is YFSETQ. The junction had 26 bases not matched to a gene; V was cut back by 0 bases and J by 3 bases. The libraries were made with immunoSEQ v3. Clones were read by immunoSEQ multiplex PCR, and TCRdb kept only the in-frame ones, dropping some. The sample includes tens of thousands of clones, roughly two thirds seen only once; the top ten take less than 8%. As to time point: pre-treatment sample, taken before nivolumab and TIL therapy.

The sample consisted of blood, taken at baseline. V and J are TRBV5-1 and TRBJ1-4; 7 nucleotides agree with TRBD1. The sequence derives from a person between 25 and 79 years old with non-small cell lung cancer. The CDR3 reads CASSLADGDDGTGDKGANEKLFF. The CDR3 DNA sequence: TGCGCCAGCAGCTTGGCCGACGGGGACGACGGAACAGGGGATAAGGGAGCTAATGAAAAACTGTTTTTT.